This TCR beta chain comes out of a study of cytomegalovirus exposure and HLA in healthy donors. As for the study in general: Out of 300 to 500 genotyped donors, about 80% belonged to the Caucasian-associated ancestry cluster. The study's findings and limits: A later analysis showed that HLA-associated TCR beta chains had undergone more clonal expansion than equally common others. The likely explanation for a cluster of highly shared sequence variants was sequencing artifact.

Both 60 Vbeta primers and 13 Jbeta primers went into the PCR. Under the authors' procedure: Counted up in a later analysis, unique TCR beta chains came to about 80 million, with some 11 million shared. Assay: immunoSEQ multiplex PCR; the TCRdb copy retains only in-frame clones and omits some. Clonal size and the V and J genes are those of that table, whereas D and trimming came from the DNA. The repertoire has under 200,000 clones, over 75% of them found once; the top ten carry about 0.5%. The germline CDR1 and CDR2 sequences are LNHDA and SQIVND (reference sequence). V gave up 4 bases and J gave up 3 bases; unmatched junction bases: 9. CDR3 length equals 15 residues. On this clone itself: What it binds is unknown.

The receptor was derived from a woman in her 50s in good health and CMV-seronegative. V and J are TRBV19 and TRBJ2-7, with 7 bases fitting TRBD1. Input material: PBMCs. The CDR3 protein is CASSSRDRKFYEQYF. In DNA form, the CDR3 reads TGTGCCAGTAGTAGCAGGGACAGAAAGTTCTACGAGCAGTACTTC.